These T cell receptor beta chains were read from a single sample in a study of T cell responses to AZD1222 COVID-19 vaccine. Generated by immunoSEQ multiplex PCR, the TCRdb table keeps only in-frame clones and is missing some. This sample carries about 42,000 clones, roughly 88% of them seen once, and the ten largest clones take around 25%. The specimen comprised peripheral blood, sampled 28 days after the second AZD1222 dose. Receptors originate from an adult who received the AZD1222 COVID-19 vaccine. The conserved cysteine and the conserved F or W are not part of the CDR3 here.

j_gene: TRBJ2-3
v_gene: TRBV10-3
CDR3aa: AISGMTGDMDTQY

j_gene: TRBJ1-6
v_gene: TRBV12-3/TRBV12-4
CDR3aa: ASARRDNSPLH

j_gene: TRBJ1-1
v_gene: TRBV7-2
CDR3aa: ASSAPGTMNTEAF

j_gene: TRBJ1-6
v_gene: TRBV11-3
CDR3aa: ASSLHRGEIPYNSPLH

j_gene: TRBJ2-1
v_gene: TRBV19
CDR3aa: ASSTTGNNEQF

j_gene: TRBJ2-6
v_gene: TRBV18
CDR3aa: ASSPSQGAGGANVLT

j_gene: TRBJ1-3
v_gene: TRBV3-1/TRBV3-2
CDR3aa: ATGTGNTIY

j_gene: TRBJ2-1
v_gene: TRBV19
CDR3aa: ASSPTGADYNEQF

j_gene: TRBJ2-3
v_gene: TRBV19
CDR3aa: ASSPQGGDPDTQY

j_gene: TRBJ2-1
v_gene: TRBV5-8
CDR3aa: ASRRPGQSYNEQF

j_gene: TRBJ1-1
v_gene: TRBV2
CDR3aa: ASSAGVNTEAF

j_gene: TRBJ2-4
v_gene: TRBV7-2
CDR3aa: ASSLARQDLAKNIQY

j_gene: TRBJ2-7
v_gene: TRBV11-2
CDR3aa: ASSPRRAPISYEQY

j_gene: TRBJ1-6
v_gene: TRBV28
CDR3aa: ASSATVSPLH

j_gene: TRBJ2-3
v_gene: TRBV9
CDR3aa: ASSVVDRGLDTQY

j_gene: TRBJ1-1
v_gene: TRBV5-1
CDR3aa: ASSLDPSGTGTTEAF

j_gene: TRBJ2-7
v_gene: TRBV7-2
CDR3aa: ASSKLTGEDEQY

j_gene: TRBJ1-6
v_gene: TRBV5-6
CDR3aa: ASSPAGTGGGSPLH

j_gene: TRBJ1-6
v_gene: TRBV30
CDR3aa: AWTRRGVHNSPLH

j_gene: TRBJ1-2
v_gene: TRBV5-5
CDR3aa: ASSLVAYYYGYT

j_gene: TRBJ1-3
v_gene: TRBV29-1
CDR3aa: SASLSGNTIY

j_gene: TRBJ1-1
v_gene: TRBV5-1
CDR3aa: ASRKDRVDTEAF

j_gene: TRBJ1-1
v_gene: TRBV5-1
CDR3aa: ASSSGQENTEAF

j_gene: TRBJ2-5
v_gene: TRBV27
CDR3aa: ASSPQVRGRETQY

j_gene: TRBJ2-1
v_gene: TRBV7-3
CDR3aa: ASSLTWGEVNEQF

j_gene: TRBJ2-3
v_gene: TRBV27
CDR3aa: ASSLRRDRPDTQY

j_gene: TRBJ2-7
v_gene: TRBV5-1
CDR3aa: ASSSRTGPYEQY

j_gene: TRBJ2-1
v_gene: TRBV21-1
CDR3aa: ASSNRTGRTMCNEQF

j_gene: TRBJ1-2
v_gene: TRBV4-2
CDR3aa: ASSQDRGPNYGYT

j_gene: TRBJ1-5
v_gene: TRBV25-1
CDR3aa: AGAPQGAKPQH

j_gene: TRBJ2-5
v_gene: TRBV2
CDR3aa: ASSEGSRETQY

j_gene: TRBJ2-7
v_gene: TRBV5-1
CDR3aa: ASSSGGGVVYEQY

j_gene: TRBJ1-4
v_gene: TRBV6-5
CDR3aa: ASSYLAGNEKLF

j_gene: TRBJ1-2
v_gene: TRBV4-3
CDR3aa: ASSQSPGQGYGYT

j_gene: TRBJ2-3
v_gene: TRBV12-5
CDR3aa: ASATGDSRTDTQY

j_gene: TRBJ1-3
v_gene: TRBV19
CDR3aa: ASRLQGGRNTIY

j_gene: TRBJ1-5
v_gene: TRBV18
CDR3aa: ASSPDGINQPQH

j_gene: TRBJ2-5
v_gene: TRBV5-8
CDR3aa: ASRETGGARQETQY

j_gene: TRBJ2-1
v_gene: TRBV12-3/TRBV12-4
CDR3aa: ASTGSSYNEQF

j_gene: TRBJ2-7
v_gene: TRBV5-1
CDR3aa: ASSPDPGTGKSEQY

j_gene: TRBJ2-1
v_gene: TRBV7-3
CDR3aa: ASSPRGSGGSDYNEQF

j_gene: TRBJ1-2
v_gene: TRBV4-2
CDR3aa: ASSRGQGYT

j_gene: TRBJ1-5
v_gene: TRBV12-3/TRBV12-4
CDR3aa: ASSYMVNQPQH

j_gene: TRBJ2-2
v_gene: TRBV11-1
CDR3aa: ASSARATGELF

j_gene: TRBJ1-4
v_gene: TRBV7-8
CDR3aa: ASSLNTPLEKLF

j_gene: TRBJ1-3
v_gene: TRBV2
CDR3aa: ASSRTGGLQGNTIY

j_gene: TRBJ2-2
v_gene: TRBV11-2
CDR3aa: ASSLEGHGELF

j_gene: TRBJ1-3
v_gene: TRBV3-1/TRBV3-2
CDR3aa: ASSQETIVSGNTIY

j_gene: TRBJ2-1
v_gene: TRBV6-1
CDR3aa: ASSDVAIEQF